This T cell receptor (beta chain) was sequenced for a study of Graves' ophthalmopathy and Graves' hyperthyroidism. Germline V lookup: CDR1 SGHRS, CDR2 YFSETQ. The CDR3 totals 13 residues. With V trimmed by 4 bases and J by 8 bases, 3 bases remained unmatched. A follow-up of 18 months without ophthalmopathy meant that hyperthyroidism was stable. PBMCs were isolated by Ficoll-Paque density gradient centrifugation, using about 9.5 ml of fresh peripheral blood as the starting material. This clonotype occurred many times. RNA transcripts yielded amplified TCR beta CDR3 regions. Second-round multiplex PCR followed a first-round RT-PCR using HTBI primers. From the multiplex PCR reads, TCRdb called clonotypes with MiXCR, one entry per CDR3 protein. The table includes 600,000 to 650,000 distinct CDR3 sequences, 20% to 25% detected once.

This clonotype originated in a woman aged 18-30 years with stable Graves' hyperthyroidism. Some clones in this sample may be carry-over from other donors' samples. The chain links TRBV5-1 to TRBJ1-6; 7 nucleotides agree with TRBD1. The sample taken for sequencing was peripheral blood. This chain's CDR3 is CASSRDRDSPLHF. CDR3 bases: TGCGCCAGCAGCCGGGACAGAGATTCACCCCTCCACTTT.